A selection of T cell receptor beta chains follows, all from one sample in a study of cytomegalovirus exposure and HLA in healthy donors. The protocol was immunoSEQ multiplex PCR, while the TCRdb copy is restricted to in-frame clones and leaves out a portion. There are roughly 200,000 clones in the sample; roughly 80% occur only once, and 3.4% lies in the top ten. What was sequenced was PBMCs. The receptors shown here come from a man aged 35-49 years in good health and CMV-seropositive. The CDR3 runs from the conserved cysteine through the conserved F or W. The D gene is left open where the match is weak. The size of a clone is reported for some rows only, either as once, few or many, or as a class for expanded clones.

j_call clone_size v_call d_call cdr3_nt cdr3_aa
TRBJ2-7 - TRBV10-3 - TGTGCCATCAGTGAGGGTGCCGCGACCTACGAGCAGTACTTC CAISEGAATYEQYF
TRBJ2-1 - TRBV20-1 - TGCAGTGCTAGAGTTAAGGGGGAGCAGTTCTTC CSARVKGEQFF
TRBJ2-2 - TRBV10-1 TRBD1 TGCGCCAGCAGCAACTCCGGGACAGCCGGGGAGCTGTTTTTT CASSNSGTAGELFF
TRBJ1-5 - TRBV28 - TGTGCCAGCAGTCTAGGACAGAAGAATCAGCCCCAGCATTTT CASSLGQKNQPQHF
TRBJ2-7 - TRBV4-1 TRBD1 TGCGCCAGCAGCCAAGACCCGACAGGGAACTACGAGCAGTACTTC CASSQDPTGNYEQYF
TRBJ2-2 - TRBV6-1 - TGTGCCAGCAGTGAAAGAAGGGGTGGTGGGGAGCTGTTTTTT CASSERRGGGELFF
TRBJ2-3 - TRBV13 TRBD2 TGTGCCAGCAGCTTCCGGGGGGGAAGACAGGTCAAAGATACGCAGTATTTT CASSFRGGRQVKDTQYF
TRBJ2-5 - TRBV30 - TGTGCCTGGAGTCAACGGGAGTGGACCCAGTACTTC CAWSQREWTQYF
TRBJ1-6 - TRBV19 TRBD1 TGTGCCAGTAGTGGACAGGCAGGAGGAAATTCACCCCTCCACTTT CASSGQAGGNSPLHF
TRBJ1-4 few TRBV4-2 - TGTGCCAGCAGCCAAGCGGGGGGCAATGAAAAACTGTTTTTT CASSQAGGNEKLFF
TRBJ1-2 - TRBV28 - TGTGCCAGCAGTCCAACGGGGGGGCCGGAGTATGGCTACACCTTC CASSPTGGPEYGYTF
TRBJ1-4 - TRBV6-1 TRBD1 TGTGCCAGCAGTGGGGACAGGGCCAATGAAAAACTGTTTTTT CASSGDRANEKLFF
TRBJ2-2 - TRBV7-3 - TGTGCCAGCAGCCCAGGGTCCGGGGAGCTGTTTTTT CASSPGSGELFF
TRBJ2-5 few TRBV11-1 TRBD1 TGTGCCAGCGGGAAGGACAGGGGGCAGGAGACCCAGTACTTC CASGKDRGQETQYF
TRBJ2-7 - TRBV27 - TGTGCCAGCAGACGGGAGAGGGGCGAGCAGTACTTC CASRRERGEQYF
TRBJ2-5 once TRBV20-1 - TGCAGTGCTATAGCCCGAGAGACCCAGTACTTC CSAIARETQYF